The sequence of this T cell receptor (beta chain) was determined in a study of T cell changes during pregnancy in multiple sclerosis (dated by TCRdb to the late 2010s). With regard to the full study: Changes in the T cell repertoire over the course of pregnancy were examined in this study in women with multiple sclerosis.

Counted from cysteine to phenylalanine, this CDR3 has 18 amino acids. Of all the DNA, just the CDR3 is kept, 54 bases in frame from base 1. The germline V gene encodes CDR1 SGHTA and CDR2 FQGNSA. V is trimmed back by 2 bases and J by 10 bases, and the junction contains 17 bases that no gene match accounts for. This clone showed up just a few times. Its antigen remains undetermined. No much larger clone is present one base from it, and per-base qualities are unavailable. The library was generated by the immunoSEQ multiplex PCR assay. TCRdb took this table from immuneACCESS and kept in-frame rearrangements with V and J called. Such tables lack part of the clones; where checked against another copy, unresolved V genes explain under half of the gap, and the rest is unexplained. For this sample the table gives some 51,000 clones, of which around 94% were detected only once. Around 0.6% of the sample belongs to the ten largest clones.

Source: CD4+ T cells from peripheral blood mononuclear cells, taken in the second trimester of pregnancy. The sequence is built from TRBV7-2 and TRBJ1-2; 12 bases in the junction line up with TRBD1. This TCR derives from a female donor with multiple sclerosis, enrolled in a pregnancy study. CDR3 reads: CASSLLPGQGAHVNYYTF. The DNA sequence is given as TGTGCCAGCAGCTTATTGCCGGGACAGGGGGCGCATGTCAACTACTACACCTTC.